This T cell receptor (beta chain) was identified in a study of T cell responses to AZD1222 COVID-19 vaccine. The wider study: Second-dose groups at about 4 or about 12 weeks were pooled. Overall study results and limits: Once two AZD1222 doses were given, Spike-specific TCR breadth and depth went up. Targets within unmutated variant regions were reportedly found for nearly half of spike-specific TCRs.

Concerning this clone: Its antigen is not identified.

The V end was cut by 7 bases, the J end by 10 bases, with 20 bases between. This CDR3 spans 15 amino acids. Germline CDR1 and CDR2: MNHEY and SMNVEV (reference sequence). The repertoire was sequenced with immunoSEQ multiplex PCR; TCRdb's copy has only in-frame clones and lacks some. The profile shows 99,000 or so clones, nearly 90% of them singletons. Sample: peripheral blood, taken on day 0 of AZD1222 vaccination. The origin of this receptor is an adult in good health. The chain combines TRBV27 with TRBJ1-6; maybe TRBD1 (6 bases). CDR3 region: CASTLWGRLKSPLHF. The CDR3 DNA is TGTGCCAGCACCTTGTGGGGGCGCTTAAAATCACCCCTCCACTTT.